This T cell receptor beta chain derives from a study of shared clonotypes between healthy human individuals. Every one of the donors was a Caucasian adult that lived in Nashville, Tennessee. TCRdb's table, derived via immunoSEQ multiplex PCR, lists solely in-frame clones and lacks some. The sample yields 2 million to 3 million clones, roughly 93% seen once. The TCR originated in a man between 18 and 35 years old in good health. Some clones in this sample may be carry-over from other donors' samples. Sequencing was done on a sample of naive CD4+ T cells from PBMCs. Subset given: CD45RA+ positively selected.

CDR3 nucleotide sequence: TGCGCCAGCAGCTTGGTTGTTATGGGACTAGCAGGATATGAGCAGTTCTTC. Protein: CASSLVVMGLAGYEQFF. The V and J genes are TRBV5-1 and TRBJ2-1; 9 bases agree with TRBD2. The V gene's germline CDR1 is SGHRS and CDR2 YFSETQ. The CDR3 totals 17 residues. The trim removed 0 bases at V and 8 bases at J, leaving 12 bases unmatched.